Shown below are 23 T cell receptor beta chains from a single sample sequenced in a study of T cell responses to AZD1222 COVID-19 vaccine. Measured with immunoSEQ multiplex PCR; TCRdb has only the in-frame clones, and not every one. The sample has about 150,000 clones; 80% to 90% are singletons. The sample in question was peripheral blood, obtained after recovery from COVID-19. The receptor set was obtained from an adult who had recovered from COVID-19.

This sequence joins TRBV5-1 and TRBJ1-1; D is unclear. Looked up from germline, CDR1 is SGHRS and CDR2 is YFSETQ. Trimming stripped 0 bases from V and 1 base from J, with 7 bases between. The CDR3 spans 14 residues. CDR3 in amino acids: CASSLGEQNTEAFF. The CDR3 bases are TGCGCCAGCAGCTTGGGGGAACAGAACACTGAAGCTTTCTTT.

The chain has TRBV6-1 and TRBJ2-1, with D perhaps TRBD2 (6 bases). CDR1 and CDR2 (germline): MNHNS, SASEGT. V lost 1 base to trimming and J lost 5 bases, with 6 bases between them. The CDR3 spans 13 residues. The CDR3, as DNA: TGTGCCAGCAGTGAAGGGAGGGACAATGAGCAGTTCTTC. This encodes CASSEGRDNEQFF.

The CDR3 DNA reads as TGTGCCAGCAGTTACCCGGGACTTCCCTATGGCTACACCTTC. Its translation: CASSYPGLPYGYTF. The J gene is TRBJ1-2, the V gene TRBV6-2 or TRBV6-3, with D tentatively TRBD1 (5 bases). Per the germline V gene, CDR1 is MNHEY and CDR2 is SVGEGT. CDR3 size: 14 residues. Trimming removed 2 bases at V and 4 bases at J, with 11 bases between.

V gene TRBV11-2 combines with J gene TRBJ1-3; the D gene is possibly TRBD1 (5 bases). CDR1 and CDR2 (germline): SGHAT, FQNNGV. This CDR3 region has 17 residues. Trimming pared 4 bases from V and 0 bases from J, leaving 16 bases between. CDR3 in amino acids: CASSSNSGTDSGNTIYF. CDR3 nucleotides: TGTGCCAGCAGCTCCAACTCTGGGACCGACTCTGGAAACACCATATATTTT.

V gene TRBV27 combines with J gene TRBJ2-5; 10 positions agree with TRBD2. Germline V gene data show CDR1 as MNHEY and CDR2 as SMNVEV (reference sequence). This CDR3 region has 15 residues. Losses at the gene ends were 5 bases for V and 4 bases for J; bases not matched to a gene: 7. CDR3 sequence: CASSPGLAYPETQYF. In nucleotides, the CDR3 is TGTGCCAGCAGTCCGGGACTAGCGTATCCAGAGACCCAGTACTTC.

The rearrangement joins TRBV6-4 to TRBJ1-1, with 7 nucleotides matching TRBD1. Germline V CDR1 and CDR2: MRHNA, SNTAGT. Trimming at V came to 4 bases and at J to 5 bases, leaving 4 bases not matched to a gene. The CDR3 extends over 13 amino acids. The CDR3: CASSVGRGTEAFF. Here the CDR3 DNA reads TGTGCCAGCAGTGTCGGCAGGGGGACTGAAGCTTTCTTT.

This chain joins TRBV20-1 and TRBJ2-1, with TRBD1 identical over 9 bases. V lost 3 bases to trimming and J lost 4 bases; unmatched junction nucleotides: 10. CDR1 is DFQATT and CDR2 is SNEGSKA in the germline V gene (reference sequence). This CDR3 is built from 16 residues. The chain's CDR3 is CSASGSGTGSYNEQFF. The DNA of the CDR3 is TGCAGTGCTAGTGGCTCCGGGACAGGGAGTTACAATGAGCAGTTCTTC.

J is TRBJ1-1 and V is TRBV3-1 (or the pseudogene TRBV3-2); maybe TRBD1 (5 bases). Trimming left V 1 base short and J 4 bases short, with 16 bases between. There are 16 residues in the CDR3. Looked up from germline, CDR1 is LGHDT and CDR2 is YNNKEL (reference sequence). CDR3 residues: CASSQGLLLRGTEAFF. The CDR3 DNA reads as TGTGCCAGCAGCCAAGGGCTTCTTCTAAGGGGCACTGAAGCTTTCTTT.

The rearrangement links TRBV7-2 to TRBJ2-1; D unclear. The CDR3 totals 15 residues. Trimming pared 3 bases from V and 0 bases from J, leaving 9 bases between. Germline CDR1 and CDR2: SGHTA and FQGNSA. This CDR3 is CASSFGYRSYNEQFF. CDR3 sequence (DNA): TGTGCCAGCAGCTTCGGATACCGCTCCTACAATGAGCAGTTCTTC.

This clone was seen only a few times. The V gene is TRBV7-3, the J gene TRBJ1-1, with 7 nucleotides matching TRBD1. Germline lookup yields CDR1 SGHTA and CDR2 FQGTGA. V gave up 5 bases and J gave up 6 bases; unmatched junction bases: 6. The CDR3 extends over 13 amino acids. CDR3: CASSPAQGAEAFF. The CDR3 DNA reads TGTGCCAGCAGCCCTGCGCAGGGGGCTGAAGCTTTCTTT. The entire variable domain, with the rest obtained from reference TRBV7-3 and TRBJ1-1, is as follows: GAGVSQTPSNKVTEKGKYVELRCDPISGHTALYWYRQSLGQGPEFLIYFQGTGAADDSGLPNDRFFAVRPEGSVSTLKIQRTERGDSAVYLCASSPAQGAEAFFGQGTRLTVV.

The genes are TRBV21-1 and TRBJ2-1; the D call TRBD1 from the table was never checked on the DNA. TRBV21-1 is marked as a pseudogene. This CDR3 region has 18 residues. CDR3 in DNA: TGTGCCAGCAGCAAGGAAGTTTCGGGATTTCCAGGGGGCAATGAGCAGTTCTTC. Its translation: CASSKEVSGFPGGNEQFF.

The chain combines TRBV7-3 with TRBJ1-1; D gene ambiguous. The V and J ends lost 1 base and 4 bases respectively, with 10 bases between them. The germline CDR1 and CDR2 sequences are SGHTA and FQGTGA. The CDR3 is 14 residues long. The CDR3 DNA sequence: TGTGCCAGCAGCTTAATCGGCGGGCCCACTGAAGCTTTCTTT. It yields the protein CASSLIGGPTEAFF.

The V call is TRBV4-1, the J call TRBJ1-2; tentative D call: TRBD1 (6 bases). V was shortened by 4 bases and J by 5 bases, with 26 bases between the two germline ends. The CDR3 length is 18 residues. Germline V CDR1 and CDR2: MGHRA, YSYEKL. The CDR3 bases are TGCGCCAGCAGCCGAGGGGGTCTTACGGGTATTCAGTGGTATGGCTACACCTTC. This sequence encodes CASSRGGLTGIQWYGYTF.

The rearrangement links TRBV19 to TRBJ2-3; 9 nucleotides match TRBD2. The CDR3 consists of 16 residues. V shed 4 bases and J 0 bases; nucleotides not matched to a gene: 5. Per germline, CDR1 LNHDA and CDR2 SQIVND (reference sequence). The CDR3 nucleotides read TGTGCCAGTAGTACCCGGGCGGGGGGGAGCACAGATACGCAGTATTTT. Encoded protein: CASSTRAGGSTDTQYF.

The chain combines TRBV9 with TRBJ2-5, with D perhaps matching TRBD2 (5 bases). The CDR3 covers 15 residues. The V gene's germline CDR1 is SGDLS and CDR2 YYNGEE. The V gene lost 1 base and the J gene lost 3 bases, with 13 bases spanning the gap. CDR3 residues: CASSVMGGGEETQYF. The CDR3 DNA is TGTGCCAGCAGCGTAATGGGTGGAGGAGAAGAGACCCAGTACTTC.

V gene TRBV5-1 combines with J gene TRBJ1-2, with unresolved D. Trimming removed 2 bases at V and 8 bases at J, with 19 bases between. The germline gives CDR1 SGHRS, CDR2 YFSETQ. This CDR3 is 15 amino acids long. DNA for the CDR3: TGCGCCAGCAGCTTTCACCGGGCGCCTCGAGGGGGCTACACCTTC. Its translation is CASSFHRAPRGGYTF.

The V gene is TRBV2, the J gene TRBJ1-1; no clear D. The CDR3 sequence is 13 residues long. V lost 9 bases, J lost 1 base, and 12 bases lay in between. Germline lookup yields CDR1 SNHLY and CDR2 FYNNEI. As DNA, the CDR3 is TGTGCCAGTCGACCCAGTAGGAACACTGAAGCTTTCTTT. This encodes CASRPSRNTEAFF.

The J gene is TRBJ2-7, the V gene TRBV15; 7 nucleotides agree with TRBD2. The CDR3 runs to 16 residues. The V gene end was trimmed by 1 base and the J gene end by 3 bases; junction bases not matched to a gene: 9. Per the germline V gene, CDR1 is LNHNV and CDR2 is YYDKDF (reference sequence). DNA for the CDR3: TGTGCCACCAGCAGAGGACCCCTTGGCGGGGGCTACGAGCAGTACTTC. Its protein product is CATSRGPLGGGYEQYF.

This chain uses TRBV2 with TRBJ1-4; D perhaps matches TRBD1 (6 bases). Germline values: CDR1 SNHLY, CDR2 FYNNEI. The CDR3 runs 15 residues. V lost 5 bases to trimming and J lost 5 bases, with 15 bases between them. The CDR3: CASSPQGVANEKLFF. The CDR3 bases are TGTGCCAGCAGTCCACAGGGTGTTGCGAATGAAAAACTGTTTTTT.

The chain is built from TRBV5-1 and TRBJ2-7; D gene ambiguous. This CDR3 spans 13 amino acids. V was pared by 0 bases and J by 3 bases, with 7 bases between. CDR1 is SGHRS, CDR2 YFSETQ, per germline. The DNA for the CDR3 is TGCGCCAGCAGCTTGGTCCCGGGCTACGAGCAGTACTTC. It encodes CASSLVPGYEQYF. Looking up the rest from reference TRBV5-1 and TRBJ2-7 gives the full variable domain: KAGVTQTPRYLIKTRGQQVTLSCSPISGHRSVSWYQQTPGQGLQFLFEYFSETQRNKGNFPGRFSGRQFSNSRSEMNVSTLELGDSALYLCASSLVPGYEQYFGPGTRLTVT.

This chain connects TRBV4-1 to TRBJ1-2; tentative D call: TRBD1 (5 bases). V lost 1 base and J lost 2, with 8 bases in between. The CDR3 is made up of 14 amino acids. CDR1 is MGHRA, CDR2 YSYEKL, per germline. The CDR3 sequence is CASSQVAGNYGYTF. The CDR3 nucleotides read TGCGCCAGCAGCCAAGTCGCAGGGAACTATGGCTACACCTTC.

The chain has TRBV6-2 or TRBV6-3 and TRBJ1-1; possibly TRBD1 for D (6 bases). The CDR3 covers 16 residues. Germline V lookup: CDR1 MNHEY, CDR2 SVGEGT. V was cut by 5 bases and J by 0 bases, with 16 bases left in between. DNA for the CDR3: TGTGCCAGCAGTCCGCCATACAGGGACCTGAACACTGAAGCTTTCTTT. Translation: CASSPPYRDLNTEAFF.

CDR3 in DNA: TGCAGCGTTGGGAGAGGGGTGGGAGAAAAACTGTTTTTT. Its protein product is CSVGRGVGEKLFF. This sequence joins TRBV29-1 and TRBJ1-4, with D possibly matching TRBD1 (5 bases). This CDR3 is built from 13 residues. With 4 bases removed from V and 8 bases from J, the gap between germline ends came to 14 bases. Germline V CDR1 and CDR2: SQVTM, ANQGSEA.